A single T cell receptor (beta chain) is shown here with its context. Trimming stripped 0 bases from V and 1 base from J, with 10 bases between. This CDR3 is built from 16 residues. Looked up from germline, CDR1 is LGHNA and CDR2 is YSLEER. TCRdb ran MiXCR on the 5' RACE reads and lists one entry per CDR3 protein. The top ten hold approximately 3.5% of the sample, which has roughly 250,000 distinct CDR3 sequences, 15% to 20% seen once. This record comes from a study of T-cell memory formation after mild COVID-19. This sequence was found in a man between 18 and 29 years old who had mild COVID-19 (a few samples of this study predate the infection). Cell type and time point are not known. The sequenced sample consisted of PBMCs or a T cell subset sorted from them (not recorded which). The rearrangement uses TRBV4-3 and TRBJ2-4; D unresolved. The chain's CDR3 is CASSQDYRVAKNIQYF. Here the CDR3 DNA reads TGCGCCAGCAGCCAAGATTACCGGGTGGCCAAAAACATTCAGTACTTC.